This paragraph reports one T cell receptor beta chain. The antigen remains unidentified. The CDR3 runs 15 residues. Trimming left V 1 base short and J 0 bases short, with 10 bases between. This record belongs to a study of T-cell reconstitution after alpha-beta-depleted transplantation in children. Unique molecular identifiers were built into the TCRbeta library. TCRdb re-derived calls from the PCR reads in MiXCR, one entry per CDR3 protein. The data show 250,000 to 400,000 distinct CDR3 sequences, with roughly 21% seen just once and approximately 11% held by the top ten. The study, taken as a whole, reports: By one year post-transplant, T-cell counts and diversity largely arose from T cells that were newly produced. The high TCRbeta diversity at day 60 in some patients came from surviving recipient T cells and thymic progenitors.

The sequencing used PBMCs, mostly from graft donor cells, collected 180 days after TCRalphabeta/CD19-depleted stem cell transplant. V is TRBV12-3 or TRBV12-4 and J is TRBJ2-7; D is tentatively TRBD1 or TRBD2 (5 bases each). The clonotype originates from a male patient younger than 18 who had a stem cell transplant for acute lymphoblastic leukemia, so the T cells may come from the graft donor. The CDR3 loop is CASSLGGILSYEQYF. The CDR3 nucleotides are TGTGCCAGCAGTTTAGGGGGGATCCTCTCCTACGAGCAGTACTTC.